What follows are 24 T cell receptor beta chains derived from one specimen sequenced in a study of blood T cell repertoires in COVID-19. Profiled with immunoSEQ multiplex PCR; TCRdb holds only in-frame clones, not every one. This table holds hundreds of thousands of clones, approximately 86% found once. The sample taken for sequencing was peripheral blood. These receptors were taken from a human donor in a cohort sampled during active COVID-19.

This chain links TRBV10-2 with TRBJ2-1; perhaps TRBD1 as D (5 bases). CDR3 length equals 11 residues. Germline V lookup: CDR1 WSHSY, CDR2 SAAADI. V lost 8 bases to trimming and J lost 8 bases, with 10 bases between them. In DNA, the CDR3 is TGCGCCAGCGTCAGGGCCCATGAGCAGTTCTTC. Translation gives CASVRAHEQFF.

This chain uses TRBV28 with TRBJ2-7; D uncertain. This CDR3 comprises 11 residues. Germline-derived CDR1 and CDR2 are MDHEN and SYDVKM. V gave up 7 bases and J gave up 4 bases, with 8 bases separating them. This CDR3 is CASNARYEQYF. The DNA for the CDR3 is TGTGCCAGCAACGCACGGTACGAGCAGTACTTC. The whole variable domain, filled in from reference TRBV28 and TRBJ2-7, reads DVKVTQSSRYLVKRTGEKVFLECVQDMDHENMFWYRQDPGLGLRLIYFSYDVKMKEKGDIPEGYSVSREKKERFSLILESASTNQTSMYLCASNARYEQYFGPGTRLTVT.

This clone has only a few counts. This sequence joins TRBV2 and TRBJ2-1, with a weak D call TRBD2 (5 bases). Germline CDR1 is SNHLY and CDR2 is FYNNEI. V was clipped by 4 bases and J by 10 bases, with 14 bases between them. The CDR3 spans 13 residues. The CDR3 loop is CASSVNRGSEQFF. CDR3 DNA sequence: TGTGCCAGCAGTGTAAATCGTGGGAGCGAGCAGTTCTTC.

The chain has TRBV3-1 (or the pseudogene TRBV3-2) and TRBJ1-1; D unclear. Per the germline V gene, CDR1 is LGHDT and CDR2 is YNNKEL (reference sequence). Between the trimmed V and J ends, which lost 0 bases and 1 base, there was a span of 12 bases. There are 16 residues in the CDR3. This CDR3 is CASSQDPRGTNTEAFF. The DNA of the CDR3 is TGTGCCAGCAGCCAAGACCCCCGGGGAACGAACACTGAAGCTTTCTTT.

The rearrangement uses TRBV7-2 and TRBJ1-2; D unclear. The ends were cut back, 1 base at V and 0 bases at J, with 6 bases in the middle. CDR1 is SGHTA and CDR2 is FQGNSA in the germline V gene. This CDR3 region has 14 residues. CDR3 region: CASSLVAANYGYTF. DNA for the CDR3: TGTGCCAGCAGCTTAGTGGCGGCTAACTATGGCTACACCTTC.

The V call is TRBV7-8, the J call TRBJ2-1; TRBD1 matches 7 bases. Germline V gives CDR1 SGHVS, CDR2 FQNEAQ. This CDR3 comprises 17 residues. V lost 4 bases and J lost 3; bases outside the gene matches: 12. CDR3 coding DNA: TGTGCCAGCAGCTCCCGAACAGGGGTGTCAGGCTACAATGAGCAGTTCTTC. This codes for CASSSRTGVSGYNEQFF. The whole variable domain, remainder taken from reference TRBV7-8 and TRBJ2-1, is GAGVSQSPRYKVAKRGQDVALRCDPISGHVSLFWYQQALGQGPEFLTYFQNEAQLDKSGLPSDRFFAERPEGSVSTLKIQRTQQEDSAVYLCASSSRTGVSGYNEQFFGPGTRLTVL.

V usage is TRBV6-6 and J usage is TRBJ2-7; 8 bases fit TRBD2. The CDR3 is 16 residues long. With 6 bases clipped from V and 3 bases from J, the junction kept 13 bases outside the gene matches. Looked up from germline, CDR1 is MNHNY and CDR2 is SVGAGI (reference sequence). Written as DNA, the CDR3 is TGTGCCAGCAGCCACCGGGTAGCGGGGCTCTTCTACGAGCAGTACTTC. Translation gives CASSHRVAGLFYEQYF.

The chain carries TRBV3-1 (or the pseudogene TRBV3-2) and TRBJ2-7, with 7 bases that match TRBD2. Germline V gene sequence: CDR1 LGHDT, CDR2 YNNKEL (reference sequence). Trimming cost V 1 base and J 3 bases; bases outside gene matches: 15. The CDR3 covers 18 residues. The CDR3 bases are TGTGCCAGCAGCCAAGGAGAAGCTGAGCGGGACGCTAACTACGAGCAGTACTTC. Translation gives CASSQGEAERDANYEQYF.

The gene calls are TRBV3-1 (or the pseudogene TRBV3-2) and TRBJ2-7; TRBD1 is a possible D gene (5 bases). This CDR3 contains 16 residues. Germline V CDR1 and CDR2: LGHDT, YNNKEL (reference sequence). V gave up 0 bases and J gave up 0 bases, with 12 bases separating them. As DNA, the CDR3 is TGTGCCAGCAGCCAAGATAGGGGTCCGAGCTCCTACGAGCAGTACTTC. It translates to CASSQDRGPSSYEQYF.

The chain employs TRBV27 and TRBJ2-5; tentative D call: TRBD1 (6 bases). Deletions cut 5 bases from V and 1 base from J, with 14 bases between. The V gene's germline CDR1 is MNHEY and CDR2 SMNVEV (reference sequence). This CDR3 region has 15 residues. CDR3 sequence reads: CASSLSQGSQETQYF. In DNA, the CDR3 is TGTGCCAGCAGTCTGAGCCAGGGGTCCCAAGAGACCCAGTACTTC.

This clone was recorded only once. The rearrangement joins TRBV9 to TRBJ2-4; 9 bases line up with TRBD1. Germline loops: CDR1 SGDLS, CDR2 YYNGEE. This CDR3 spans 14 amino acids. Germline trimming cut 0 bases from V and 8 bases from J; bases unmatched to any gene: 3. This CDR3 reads CASSVEGQGYIQYF. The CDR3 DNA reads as TGTGCCAGCAGCGTAGAGGGACAGGGCTACATTCAGTACTTC.

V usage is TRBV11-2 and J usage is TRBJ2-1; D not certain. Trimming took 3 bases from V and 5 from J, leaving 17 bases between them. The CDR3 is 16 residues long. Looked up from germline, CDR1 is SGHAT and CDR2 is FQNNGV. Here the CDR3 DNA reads TGTGCCAGCAGCTTTCGCTCTGTAAGTAGTGACAATGAGCAGTTCTTC. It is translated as CASSFRSVSSDNEQFF.

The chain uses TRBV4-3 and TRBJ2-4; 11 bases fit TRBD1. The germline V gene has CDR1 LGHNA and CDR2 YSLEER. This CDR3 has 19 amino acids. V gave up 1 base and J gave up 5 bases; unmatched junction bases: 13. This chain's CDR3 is CASSQGFRDRGIQQNIQYF. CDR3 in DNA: TGCGCCAGCAGCCAAGGATTCCGGGACAGGGGGATTCAGCAAAACATTCAGTACTTC.

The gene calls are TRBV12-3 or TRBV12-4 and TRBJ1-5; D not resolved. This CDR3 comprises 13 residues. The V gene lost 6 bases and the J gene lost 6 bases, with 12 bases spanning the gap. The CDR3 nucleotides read TGTGCCAGCAGCCCCGTTACGGGTCAGCCCCAGCATTTT. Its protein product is CASSPVTGQPQHF.

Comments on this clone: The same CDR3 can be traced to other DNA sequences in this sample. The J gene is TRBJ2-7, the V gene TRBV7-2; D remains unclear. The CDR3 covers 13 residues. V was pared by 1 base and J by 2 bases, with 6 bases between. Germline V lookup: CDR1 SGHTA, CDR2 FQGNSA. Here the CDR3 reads CASSLDRAYEQYF. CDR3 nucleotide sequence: TGTGCCAGCAGCTTAGACAGAGCCTACGAGCAGTACTTC.

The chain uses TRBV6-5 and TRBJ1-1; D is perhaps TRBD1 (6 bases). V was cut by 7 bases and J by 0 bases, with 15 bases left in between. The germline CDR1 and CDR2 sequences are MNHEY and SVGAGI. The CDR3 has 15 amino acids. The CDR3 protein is CASTTLTGMNTEAFF. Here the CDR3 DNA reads TGTGCCAGCACTACATTGACAGGCATGAACACTGAAGCTTTCTTT.

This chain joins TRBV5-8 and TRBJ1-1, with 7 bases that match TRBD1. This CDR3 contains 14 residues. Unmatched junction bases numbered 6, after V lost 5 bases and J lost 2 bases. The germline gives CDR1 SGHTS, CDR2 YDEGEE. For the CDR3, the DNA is TGTGCCAGCAGACTACGGGACAGAAACACTGAAGCTTTCTTT. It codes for CASRLRDRNTEAFF. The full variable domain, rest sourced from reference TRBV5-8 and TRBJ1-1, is EAGVTQSPTHLIKTRGQQATLRCSPISGHTSVYWYQQALGLGLQFLLWYDEGEERNRGNFPPRFSGRQFPNYSSELNVNALELEDSALYLCASRLRDRNTEAFFGQGTRLTVV.

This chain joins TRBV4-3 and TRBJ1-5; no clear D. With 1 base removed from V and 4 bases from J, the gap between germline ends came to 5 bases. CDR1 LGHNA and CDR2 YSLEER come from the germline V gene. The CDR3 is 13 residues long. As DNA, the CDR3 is TGCGCCAGCAGCCAAGGAGTAAATCAGCCCCAGCATTTT. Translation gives CASSQGVNQPQHF.

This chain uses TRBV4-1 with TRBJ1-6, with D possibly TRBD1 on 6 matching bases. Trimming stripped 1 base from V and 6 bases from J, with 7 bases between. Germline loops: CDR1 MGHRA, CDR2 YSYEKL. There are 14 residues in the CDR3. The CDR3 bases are TGCGCCAGCAGCCAAGGGACAGCTAATTCACCCCTCCACTTT. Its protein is CASSQGTANSPLHF.

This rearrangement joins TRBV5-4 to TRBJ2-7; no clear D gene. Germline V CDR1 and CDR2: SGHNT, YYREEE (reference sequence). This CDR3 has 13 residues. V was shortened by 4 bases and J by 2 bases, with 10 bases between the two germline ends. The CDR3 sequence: CASSERVPYEQYF. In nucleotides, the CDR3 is TGTGCCAGCAGCGAACGGGTCCCCTACGAGCAGTACTTC. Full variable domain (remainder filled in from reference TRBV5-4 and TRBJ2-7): ETGVTQSPTHLIKTRGQQVTLRCSSQSGHNTVSWYQQALGQGPQFIFQYYREEENGRGNFPPRFSGLQFPNYSSELNVNALELDDSALYLCASSERVPYEQYFGPGTRLTVT.

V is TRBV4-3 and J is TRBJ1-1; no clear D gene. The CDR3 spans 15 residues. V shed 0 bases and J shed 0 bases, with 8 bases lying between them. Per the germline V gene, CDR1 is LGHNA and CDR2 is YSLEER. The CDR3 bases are TGCGCCAGCAGCCAAGATGGCAGATTGAACACTGAAGCTTTCTTT. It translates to CASSQDGRLNTEAFF.

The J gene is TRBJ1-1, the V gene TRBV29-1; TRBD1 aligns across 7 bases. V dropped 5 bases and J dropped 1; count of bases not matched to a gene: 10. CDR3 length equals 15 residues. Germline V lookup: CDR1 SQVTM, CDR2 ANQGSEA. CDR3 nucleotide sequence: TGCAGCGTTTTAGTAAGGGGGACAGAGAACACTGAAGCTTTCTTT. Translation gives CSVLVRGTENTEAFF.

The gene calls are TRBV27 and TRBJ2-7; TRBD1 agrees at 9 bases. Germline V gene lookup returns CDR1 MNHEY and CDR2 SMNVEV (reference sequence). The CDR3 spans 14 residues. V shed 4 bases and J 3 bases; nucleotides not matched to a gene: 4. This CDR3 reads CASSSLTGGYEQYF. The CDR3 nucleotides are TGTGCCAGCAGTTCCCTGACAGGGGGCTACGAGCAGTACTTC.

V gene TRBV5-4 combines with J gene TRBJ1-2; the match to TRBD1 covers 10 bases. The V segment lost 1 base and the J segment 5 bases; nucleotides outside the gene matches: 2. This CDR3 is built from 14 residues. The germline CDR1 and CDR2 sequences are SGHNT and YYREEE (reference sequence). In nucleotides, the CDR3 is TGTGCCAGCAGCTTGCCGGGACAGGGGTATGGCTACACCTTC. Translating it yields CASSLPGQGYGYTF.